The 21 T cell receptor beta chains given below trace back to one sample, sequenced in a study of response to subunit inactivated influenza vaccine. MiXCR, run by TCRdb on the RT-PCR reads, gives a single entry per CDR3 protein. Here the sample spans just under 550,000 distinct CDR3 sequences, roughly a quarter being singletons. This sample also belongs to another study, concerning T cells expressing NK-cell markers. Per that study: Production of TCR beta cDNA relied on 5'RACE template switching with UMIs.

Sequenced material: CD4+ T cells sorted from PBMCs, taken 11 to 12 days after vaccination. Source of these receptors: a man in his forties or fifties who received an inactivated influenza vaccine.

This clonotype was seen only a few times. The chain combines TRBV20-1 with TRBJ2-5; D is ambiguous. CDR1 DFQATT and CDR2 SNEGSKA come from the germline V gene (reference sequence). This CDR3 region has 13 residues. With 3 bases removed from V and 0 bases from J, the gap between germline ends came to 8 bases. The CDR3 DNA reads TGCAGTGCTAGGCACTTGTACCAAGAGACCCAGTACTTC. Protein: CSARHLYQETQYF.

The chain employs TRBV6-1 and TRBJ2-1; no definite D call. The CDR3 runs to 13 residues. Per the germline V gene, CDR1 is MNHNS and CDR2 is SASEGT. Trimming took off 6 bases at V and 15 bases at J, with 21 bases between the two ends. CDR3 sequence: CASSPAEVPSWFF. DNA for the CDR3: TGTGCCAGCAGCCCTGCGGAAGTACCAAGTTGGTTCTTC.

The chain combines TRBV20-1 with TRBJ2-7, with D tentatively TRBD1 (6 bases). This CDR3 comprises 14 residues. Germline assignment: CDR1 DFQATT and CDR2 SNEGSKA (reference sequence). V dropped 3 bases and J dropped 3 bases, with 15 bases sitting between them. In nucleotides, the CDR3 is TGCAGTGCTAGTATCCAGGGGCAGTACTACGAGCAGTACTTC. This codes for CSASIQGQYYEQYF.

The chain employs TRBV11-2 and TRBJ1-2; possible D gene TRBD1, 5 bases. This CDR3 is built from 15 residues. The germline V gene encodes CDR1 SGHAT and CDR2 FQNNGV. CDR3 bases: TGTGCAGGTGGTGCACAATTTGGGACCGAAAATGGCTACACCTTC. Protein sequence: CAGGAQFGTENGYTF.

The sample holds a few counts of this clonotype. The J gene is TRBJ2-6, the V gene TRBV20-1; either TRBD1 or TRBD2 may supply D (7 bases each). The CDR3 runs to 17 residues. The germline V gene encodes CDR1 DFQATT and CDR2 SNEGSKA (reference sequence). The V end was cut by 1 base, the J end by 0 bases, with 13 bases between. The CDR3: CSARVTGEGSGANVLTF. DNA for the CDR3: TGCAGTGCTAGAGTCACAGGGGAGGGCTCTGGGGCCAACGTCCTGACTTTC.

The genes are TRBV24-1 and TRBJ2-2; TRBD1 agrees at 10 bases. CDR1 is KGHDR, CDR2 SFDVKD, per germline. The CDR3 spans 15 residues. Trimming took 7 bases from V and 4 from J; bases not matched to a gene: 5. CDR3 region: CATSQGTGVTGELFF. CDR3 sequence (DNA): TGTGCCACCAGCCAGGGGACAGGGGTCACCGGGGAGCTGTTTTTT.

The rearrangement uses TRBV9 and TRBJ2-4; D not resolved. The length of the CDR3 is 17 residues. With 0 bases removed from V and 0 bases from J, the gap between germline ends came to 13 bases. In germline, CDR1 is SGDLS, CDR2 YYNGEE. DNA for the CDR3: TGTGCCAGCAGCGTAGGAGCCGCCGGTTTAGCCAAAAACATTCAGTACTTC. Translated, it gives CASSVGAAGLAKNIQYF.

In regard to this clonotype: Compared with germline, one end of the junction differs, possibly owing to a read error. This chain links TRBV25-1 with TRBJ2-2, with TRBD1 matching 8 bases. The CDR3 consists of 13 residues. Germline-derived CDR1 and CDR2 are MGHDK and SYGVNS. The CDR3 loop is CASRDRDTRELFF. The DNA of the CDR3 is TGTGCCAGCAGGGACAGGGACACCAGGGAGCTGTTTTTT.

The V gene is TRBV7-9, the J gene TRBJ1-3; D uncertain. The CDR3 runs 15 residues. Looked up from germline, CDR1 is SEHNR and CDR2 is FQNEAQ (reference sequence). With 1 base removed from V and 0 bases from J, the gap between germline ends came to 7 bases. CDR3 amino acids: CASSLGVLSGNTIYF. In DNA, the CDR3 is TGTGCCAGCAGCTTAGGGGTACTCTCTGGAAACACCATATATTTT.

There are many counts of this clonotype. DNA of the CDR3: TGTGCCAGCAGTGACGGACTAGCGAGGGGGACCCAGTACTTC. It encodes CASSDGLARGTQYF. The chain recombines TRBV2 with TRBJ2-5, with 9 nucleotides matching TRBD2. Germline loops: CDR1 SNHLY, CDR2 FYNNEI. CDR3 length: 14 residues. Losses at the gene ends were 3 bases for V and 7 bases for J; bases not matched to a gene: 6.

There are a few counts of this clonotype. The V call is TRBV28, the J call TRBJ2-3; 8 bases map to TRBD2. Per germline, CDR1 MDHEN and CDR2 SYDVKM. The CDR3 totals 15 residues. The J segment lost 2 bases and the V segment lost 6 bases, leaving 7 bases of the junction unmatched. The CDR3 coding sequence is TGTGCCAGCAGGCGGAGCGGGAGTTACACAGATACGCAGTATTTT. As protein: CASRRSGSYTDTQYF.

This chain uses TRBV12-3 or TRBV12-4 with TRBJ2-5, with D possibly being TRBD2 (7 bases). This CDR3 has 14 residues. The germline V and J ends were trimmed by 4 bases and 5 bases, with 14 bases remaining between them. CDR3 sequence reads: CASSWGGGGETQYF. In DNA, the CDR3 is TGTGCCAGCAGTTGGGGCGGGGGCGGTGAGACCCAGTACTTC.

This clonotype was picked up a small number of times. The chain joins TRBV5-1 to TRBJ2-7; 10 bases align to TRBD2. Germline V gives CDR1 SGHRS, CDR2 YFSETQ. J was trimmed by 6 bases and V by 4 bases; bases with no gene match: 10. There are 15 residues in the CDR3. This CDR3 reads CASSPRAGGPPEQYF. CDR3 in DNA: TGCGCCAGCAGCCCTAGAGCGGGAGGGCCGCCCGAGCAGTACTTC.

CDR3 DNA sequence: TGTGCCAGCAGTGTCGTCGGGAGGAGCGACGAGCAGTACTTC. Residues: CASSVVGRSDEQYF. The chain is built from TRBV6-1 and TRBJ2-7; TRBD2 aligns across 7 bases. With 4 bases clipped from V and 5 bases from J, the junction kept 8 bases outside the gene matches. This CDR3 has 14 residues. The germline CDR1 and CDR2 sequences are MNHNS and SASEGT.

V usage is TRBV6-1 and J usage is TRBJ1-2, with D unresolved. Trimming took off 6 bases at V and 0 bases at J, with 8 bases between the two ends. The CDR3 is made up of 13 amino acids. Germline CDR1 reads MNHNS; CDR2 reads SASEGT. The CDR3 DNA is TGTGCCAGCAGCGTAGATCCTAACTATGGCTACACCTTC. It yields the protein CASSVDPNYGYTF.

This clonotype was seen a handful of times. The chain uses TRBV7-2 and TRBJ2-1; D call uncertain. V was shortened by 5 bases and J by 7 bases, with 15 bases between the two germline ends. The CDR3 has 14 amino acids. CDR1 is SGHTA and CDR2 is FQGNSA in the germline V gene. CDR3: CASSPRSYPNEQFF. The CDR3 DNA reads as TGTGCCAGCAGCCCTCGAAGCTATCCTAATGAGCAGTTCTTC.

The rearrangement uses TRBV9 and TRBJ2-1; D remains unclear. V shed 2 bases and J shed 6 bases, with 9 bases lying between them. This CDR3 has 13 residues. CDR1 is SGDLS and CDR2 is YYNGEE in the germline V gene. CDR3 sequence: CASSVDPANEQFF. The CDR3 DNA follows: TGTGCCAGCAGCGTCGACCCAGCCAATGAGCAGTTCTTC.

The V call is TRBV5-1, the J call TRBJ2-3; D possibly uses TRBD1 or TRBD2 (5 bases each). The CDR3 consists of 14 residues. Germline assignment: CDR1 SGHRS and CDR2 YFSETQ. V lost 7 bases and J 3 bases, leaving 15 bases between the germline ends. The CDR3 DNA reads as TGCGCCAGCTTCGCCGCTGGGGGTACAGATACGCAGTATTTT. It codes for CASFAAGGTDTQYF.

V usage is TRBV19 and J usage is TRBJ1-6; 9 bases agree with TRBD1. Trimming at V came to 7 bases and at J to 7 bases, leaving 8 bases not matched to a gene. From germline, CDR1 is LNHDA and CDR2 SQIVND (reference sequence). The CDR3 is 15 residues long. CDR3 residues: CASNEQGARNSPLHF. The CDR3 DNA is TGTGCCAGTAATGAACAGGGGGCGAGGAATTCACCCCTCCACTTT.

V and J are TRBV7-8 and TRBJ2-2; tentative D call: TRBD2 (5 bases). With 7 bases removed from V and 7 bases from J, the gap between germline ends came to 19 bases. The CDR3 runs to 15 residues. Germline loops: CDR1 SGHVS, CDR2 FQNEAQ. CDR3 sequence: CASISLPFRGGELFF. Written as DNA, the CDR3 is TGTGCCAGCATTTCCTTGCCATTTCGGGGCGGGGAGCTGTTTTTT.

The rearrangement uses TRBV11-2 and TRBJ2-5; 8 nucleotides agree with TRBD2. After removal of 8 bases from V and 5 bases from J, the junction contained 16 bases not matched to a gene. From germline, CDR1 is SGHAT and CDR2 FQNNGV. The CDR3 is 16 amino acids. CDR3 sequence reads: CASGKDGRGAPETQYF. DNA for the CDR3: TGTGCCAGCGGTAAAGACGGGCGGGGGGCGCCGGAGACCCAGTACTTC. The full variable domain, with the rest looked up from reference TRBV11-2 and TRBJ2-5, is EAGVAQSPRYKIIEKRQSVAFWCNPISGHATLYWYQQILGQGPKLLIQFQNNGVVDDSQLPKDRFSAERLKGVDSTLKIQPAKLEDSAVYLCASGKDGRGAPETQYFGPGTRLLVL.